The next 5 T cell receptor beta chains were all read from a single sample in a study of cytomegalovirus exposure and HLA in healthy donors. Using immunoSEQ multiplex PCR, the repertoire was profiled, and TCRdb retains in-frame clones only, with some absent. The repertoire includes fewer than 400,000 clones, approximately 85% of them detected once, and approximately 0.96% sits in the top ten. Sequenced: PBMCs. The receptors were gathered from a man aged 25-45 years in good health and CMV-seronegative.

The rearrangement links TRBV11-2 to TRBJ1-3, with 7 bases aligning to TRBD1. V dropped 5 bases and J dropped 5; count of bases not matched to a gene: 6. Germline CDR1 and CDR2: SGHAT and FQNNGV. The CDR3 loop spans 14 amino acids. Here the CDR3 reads CASSPTGVRNTIYF. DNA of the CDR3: TGTGCCAGCAGCCCAACAGGGGTTAGAAACACCATATATTTT.

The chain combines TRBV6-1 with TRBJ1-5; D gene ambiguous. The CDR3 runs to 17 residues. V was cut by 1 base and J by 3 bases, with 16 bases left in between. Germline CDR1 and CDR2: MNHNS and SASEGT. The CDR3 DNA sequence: TGTGCCAGCAGTGAAGGTTATCCGAGTGCCCTCAATCAGCCCCAGCATTTT. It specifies CASSEGYPSALNQPQHF.

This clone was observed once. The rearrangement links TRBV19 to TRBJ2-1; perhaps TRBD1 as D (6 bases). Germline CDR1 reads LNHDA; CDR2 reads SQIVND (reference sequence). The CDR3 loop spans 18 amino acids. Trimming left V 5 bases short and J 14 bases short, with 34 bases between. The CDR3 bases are TGTGCCAGTAGTGGATTAGGGGGTTGGGGCCCGCAGGCCCAGAGCGAGTTCTTC. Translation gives CASSGLGGWGPQAQSEFF.

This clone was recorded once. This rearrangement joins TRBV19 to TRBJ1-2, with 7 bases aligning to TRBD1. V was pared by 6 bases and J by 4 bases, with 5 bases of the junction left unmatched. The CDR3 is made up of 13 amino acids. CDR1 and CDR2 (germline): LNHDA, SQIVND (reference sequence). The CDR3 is CASREAGGYGYTF. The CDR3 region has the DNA TGTGCCAGTAGAGAGGCAGGGGGCTATGGCTACACCTTC.

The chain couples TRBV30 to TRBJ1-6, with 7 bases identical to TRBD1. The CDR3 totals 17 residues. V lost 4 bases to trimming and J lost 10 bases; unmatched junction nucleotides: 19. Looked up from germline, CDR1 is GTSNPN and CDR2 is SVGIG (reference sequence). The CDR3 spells CAWNSPREGARGSPLHF. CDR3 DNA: TGTGCCTGGAATTCCCCCCGGGAGGGGGCAAGAGGATCACCCCTCCACTTT. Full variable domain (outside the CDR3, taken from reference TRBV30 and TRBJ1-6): SQTIHQWPATLVQPVGSPLSLECTVEGTSNPNLYWYRQAAGRGLQLLFYSVGIGQISSEVPQNLSASRPQDRQFILSSKKLLLSDSGFYLCAWNSPREGARGSPLHFGNGTRLTVT.